These T cell receptor beta chains were read from a single sample in a study of CD8 T cells in ankylosing spondylitis. TCRdb re-analysed the 5' RACE reads in MiXCR, keeping a single row per CDR3 protein. The table lists 36,000 or so distinct CDR3 sequences, about 6% of them singletons. Specimen: blood, either unsorted or a sorted T cell fraction (not recorded which). The receptor set was obtained from a male donor with ankylosing spondylitis or in good health (not recorded which). Each CDR3 is given with its conserved first and last residue. D genes are given only for firm matches. Size tells how often a clone was seen (once, few, many) or the class of an expanded clone, and some rows leave it out.

NA,many,TRBJ2-5,TRBV15,TGTGCCACCAGTTCAGAGTACCAAGAGACCCAGTACTTC,CATSSEYQETQYF
NA,many,TRBJ2-3,TRBV4-2,TGTGCCAGCAGCCAGTTTGAGGGGGGCACTATAACAGATACGCAGTATTTT,CASSQFEGGTITDTQYF
NA,few,TRBJ2-3,TRBV20-1,TGCAGTGCCAGCACAGATACGCAGTATTTT,CSASTDTQYF
TRBD1,many,TRBJ2-3,TRBV7-2,TGTGCCAGCAGCTTAGTCCAGGGGGCAGATACGCAGTATTTT,CASSLVQGADTQYF
NA,NA,TRBJ2-7,TRBV19,TGTGCCAGTAGTATAAAGGGGTCAGGGACCTACGAGCAGTACTTC,CASSIKGSGTYEQYF
TRBD2,many,TRBJ2-7,TRBV5-1,TGCGCCAGCAGCCTGACCGGGACGGGAGGGTACGAGCAGTACTTC,CASSLTGTGGYEQYF
TRBD2,many,TRBJ2-4,TRBV14,TGTGCCAGCAGCCCAATAGCGGGGGGCGCTGGGGCCAAAAACATTCAGTACTTC,CASSPIAGGAGAKNIQYF
TRBD1,many,TRBJ1-3,TRBV5-1,TGCGCCAGCAGCTACGACGCAGGGGGTTCCGGAAACACCATATATTTT,CASSYDAGGSGNTIYF
NA,many,TRBJ1-6,TRBV20-1,TGCAGTGCTAGGATACAGGGTAGTAATTCACCCCTCCACTTT,CSARIQGSNSPLHF
TRBD1,many,TRBJ2-1,TRBV29-1,TGCAGCGTTGAAGAACAGGGGCGAGGGCAGTTCTTC,CSVEEQGRGQFF
NA,many,TRBJ2-2,TRBV12-3/TRBV12-4,TGTGCCAGCAGTTCGAGCAGGACCACCGGGGAGCTGTTTTTT,CASSSSRTTGELFF
NA,many,TRBJ2-5,TRBV20-1,TGCAGTGCTCCACCTAGATACCAAGAGACCCAGTACTTC,CSAPPRYQETQYF
TRBD1,many,TRBJ2-7,TRBV7-2,TGTGCCAGCAGCCACGGACAGGTCCTGGCCGAGCAGTACTTC,CASSHGQVLAEQYF
NA,many,TRBJ1-5,TRBV6-6,TGTGCCAGCAGTGCGAAGAGCAATCAGCCCCAGCATTTT,CASSAKSNQPQHF
NA,many,TRBJ2-1,TRBV5-1,TGCGCCAGCAGCTTGGTGATTGGGCGGGGATCCTACAATGAGCAGTTCTTC,CASSLVIGRGSYNEQFF
TRBD2,many,TRBJ2-1,TRBV11-1,TGTGCCAGCAGCTTAGGACTAGCGGGGGCCTCAAGCTCCTACAATGAGCAGTTCTTC,CASSLGLAGASSSYNEQFF
TRBD1,many,TRBJ2-5,TRBV20-1,TGCTCCACCAGGACAGGGGCGTCTCAAGAGACCCAGTACTTC,CSTRTGASQETQYF
NA,NA,TRBJ2-1,TRBV7-2,TGTGCCAGCAGCTTAGGGTTTGGGATCAGCTCCTACAATGAGCAGTTCTTC,CASSLGFGISSYNEQFF
NA,many,TRBJ1-2,TRBV7-9,TGTGCCAGCAGCTTAACCCCGTGGCAAGGCCATGGCTACACCTTC,CASSLTPWQGHGYTF
TRBD2,many,TRBJ2-1,TRBV29-1,TGCAGCGTTTGGGACGGGGGGAATGAGCAGTTCTTC,CSVWDGGNEQFF
TRBD1,many,TRBJ2-3,TRBV20-1,TGCAGTGCTGGCTCAGTTCGACAGGGAGCGGATACGCAGTATTTT,CSAGSVRQGADTQYF
NA,many,TRBJ2-3,TRBV30,TGTGCCTGGAGTGTAACTCCGGATACGCAGTATTTT,CAWSVTPDTQYF
NA,many,TRBJ1-1,TRBV12-3/TRBV12-4,TGTGCCATCCACCCAGGCCCGAACACTGAAGCTTTCTTT,CAIHPGPNTEAFF
NA,many,TRBJ2-3,TRBV11-3,TGTGCCAGCAGCTCCCACACAGATACGCAGTATTTT,CASSSHTDTQYF
NA,many,TRBJ2-7,TRBV3-1,TGTGCCAGCAGCCAAAGCGCAGGGAGTAACGAGCAGTACTTC,CASSQSAGSNEQYF
NA,many,TRBJ1-1,TRBV11-1,TGTGCCAGCAGTCCCCATCGGCGGGGACAACCAGGGAACACTGAAGCTTTCTTT,CASSPHRRGQPGNTEAFF
NA,many,TRBJ2-5,TRBV20-1,TGCAGTGCTAGAGCCGGGGAGACCCAGTACTTC,CSARAGETQYF
NA,many,TRBJ2-6,TRBV5-6,TGTGCCAGCAGCGCAATAGGGGTCTCTGGGGCCAACGTCCTGACTTTC,CASSAIGVSGANVLTF
NA,many,TRBJ1-1,TRBV29-1,TGCAGCGTTGAAGGACTTGTCGCTGAAGCTTTCTTT,CSVEGLVAEAFF
TRBD1,many,TRBJ1-2,TRBV29-1,TGCAGCGCCCGGACAGGGGGCCGCGGCTATGGCTACACCTTC,CSARTGGRGYGYTF
NA,many,TRBJ1-2,TRBV4-1,TGCGCCAGCAGCCGCGGACGCCCGGGGACGTATGGCTACACCTTC,CASSRGRPGTYGYTF
NA,many,TRBJ2-3,TRBV10-1,TGCGCCACCAGGGCTCGGGAGACAGATACGCAGTATTTT,CATRARETDTQYF
TRBD2,many,TRBJ2-7,TRBV29-1,TGCAGCGTTGGGGCTAGCGGGAGGAGCTACGAGCAGTACTTC,CSVGASGRSYEQYF
TRBD1,many,TRBJ2-7,TRBV28,TGTGCCAGCAGTTTTCTTGGACAGGGAAAGTACGAGCAGTACTTC,CASSFLGQGKYEQYF
NA,many,TRBJ1-1,TRBV7-3,TGTGCCAGCAGCTCCTCTGGGGGGGTCACTGAAGCTTTCTTT,CASSSSGGVTEAFF
NA,many,TRBJ2-1,TRBV20-1,TGCAGTGCTAGAGCGCTATTCGCGGCCCTAGCACACAATGAGCAGTTCTTC,CSARALFAALAHNEQFF
NA,many,TRBJ1-6,TRBV19,TGTGCCAGTAGTAGCCGACAGAGCAATTCACCCCTCCACTTT,CASSSRQSNSPLHF
NA,many,TRBJ2-5,TRBV11-2,TGTGCCAGCAGCTTACGGACAACACAAGAGACCCAGTACTTC,CASSLRTTQETQYF
NA,few,TRBJ1-2,TRBV20-1,TGCAGTGCTAGAGATACCGGGGGTTGGGTGGGCTACACCTTC,CSARDTGGWVGYTF
TRBD1,many,TRBJ1-4,TRBV25-1,TGTGCCAGCAGTGAACCGGTCGACAGGGGGTACTATTACGTAAAACTGTTTTTT,CASSEPVDRGYYYVKLFF
NA,many,TRBJ2-5,TRBV6-5,TGTGCCAGCAGTTACCGACCGGGTCCTTCAGCGTCCCAGTACTTC,CASSYRPGPSASQYF
NA,many,TRBJ2-7,TRBV15,TGTGCCACCAGCGAACAGCTTGCGGACGAGCAGTACTTC,CATSEQLADEQYF
NA,many,TRBJ1-2,TRBV2,TGTGCCAGCAGACCTTTGGCCAGGGAACATGGCTACACCTTC,CASRPLAREHGYTF
NA,many,TRBJ1-5,TRBV28,TGTGCCAGCAGTTCCAGTGGGGGGGGGTATCAGCCCCAGCATTTT,CASSSSGGGYQPQHF
NA,NA,TRBJ2-2,TRBV14,TGTGCCAGCGGCCCTGGGCTCCTCTGCTGGGAGCTGTTTTTT,CASGPGLLCWELFF